Below are 11 T cell receptor beta chains sequenced from a single sample in a study of blood T cell repertoires in COVID-19. Sequencing used immunoSEQ multiplex PCR; TCRdb keeps in-frame clones, though not all of them. The data hold 200,000 to 250,000 clones, with about four fifths observed a single time. Input material: peripheral blood. These TCRs come from a middle-aged woman with acute or convalescent COVID-19.

This rearrangement joins TRBV2 to TRBJ1-4, with no clear D. V gave up 3 bases and J gave up 7 bases, with 12 bases separating them. The CDR3 consists of 14 residues. Per germline, CDR1 SNHLY and CDR2 FYNNEI. The CDR3 DNA is TGTGCCAGCAGTGATCGGTTGGGCCCTGAAAAACTGTTTTTT. Translated, it gives CASSDRLGPEKLFF.

This clone was observed a single time. J is TRBJ1-2 and V is TRBV27, with 9 positions matching TRBD1. Germline-derived CDR1 and CDR2 are MNHEY and SMNVEV (reference sequence). Trimming cost V 5 bases and J 0 bases; bases outside gene matches: 4. The CDR3 is made up of 15 amino acids. The CDR3 loop reads CASSPGQGSNYGYTF. Here the CDR3 DNA reads TGTGCCAGCAGTCCGGGACAGGGTTCTAACTATGGCTACACCTTC.

The chain combines TRBV11-2 with TRBJ1-1; D remains unclear. The germline V gene encodes CDR1 SGHAT and CDR2 FQNNGV. CDR3 size: 11 residues. With 3 bases removed from V and 8 bases from J, the gap between germline ends came to 7 bases. Written as DNA, the CDR3 is TGTGCCAGCAGCTTCCTAGGAGAAGCTTTCTTT. This sequence encodes CASSFLGEAFF.

This clone was seen once. The chain recombines TRBV25-1 with TRBJ2-7; TRBD1 matches at 11 bases. The CDR3 loop spans 15 amino acids. CDR1 and CDR2 from the germline V gene are MGHDK and SYGVNS. Germline trimming cut 4 bases from V and 1 base from J; bases unmatched to any gene: 3. Written as DNA, the CDR3 is TGTGCCAGCAGTGGGGGACAGGGGGGGTCCTACGAGCAGTACTTC. Translation gives CASSGGQGGSYEQYF.

The chain employs TRBV27 and TRBJ2-7, with TRBD2 identical over 10 bases. CDR3 length: 13 residues. The germline V gene encodes CDR1 MNHEY and CDR2 SMNVEV (reference sequence). Trimming removed 7 bases from V and 6 bases from J; junction bases left unmatched: 6. The CDR3 bases are TGTGCCAGCATGTCTAGCGGGAGTTCCGAGCAGTACTTC. As protein: CASMSSGSSEQYF.

The rearrangement links TRBV14 to TRBJ2-2, with no clear D. V was trimmed by 4 bases and J by 4 bases, leaving 10 bases between them. Germline V gives CDR1 SGHDN, CDR2 FVKESK. The CDR3 spans 14 residues. For the CDR3, the DNA is TGTGCCAGCAGCCCTCGAATCGGCACCGGGGAGCTGTTTTTT. Its translation: CASSPRIGTGELFF.

The rearrangement uses TRBV6-5 and TRBJ1-3; the D is unclear. CDR1 is MNHEY and CDR2 is SVGAGI in the germline V gene. This CDR3 region has 13 residues. The V gene lost 6 bases and the J gene lost 2 bases, with 8 bases spanning the gap. In DNA form, the CDR3 reads TGTGCCAGCAGCCCCCGGGCTGGAAACACCATATATTTT. Amino acids: CASSPRAGNTIYF.

The V and J genes are TRBV27 and TRBJ1-1, with 7 bases that match TRBD1. V shed 5 bases, J shed 0 bases, and the junction held 6 bases outside the gene matches. Germline assignment: CDR1 MNHEY and CDR2 SMNVEV (reference sequence). The CDR3 contains 15 residues. CDR3: CASSTATGLNTEAFF. Written as DNA, the CDR3 is TGTGCCAGCAGTACTGCGACAGGGTTGAACACTGAAGCTTTCTTT.

The genes are TRBV5-6 and TRBJ2-1, with 8 bases fitting TRBD1. V lost 4 bases, J lost 4 bases, and 7 bases stayed unmatched. The germline V gene has CDR1 SGHDT and CDR2 YYEEEE. CDR3 length: 15 residues. This CDR3 reads CASSAGQGAYNEQFF. The CDR3 DNA follows: TGTGCCAGCAGCGCGGGGCAGGGGGCTTACAATGAGCAGTTCTTC. The full variable domain, completed using reference TRBV5-6 and TRBJ2-1, is DAGVTQSPTHLIKTRGQQVTLRCSPKSGHDTVSWYQQALGQGPQFIFQYYEEEERQRGNFPDRFSGHQFPNYSSELNVNALLLGDSALYLCASSAGQGAYNEQFFGPGTRLTVL.

The V gene is TRBV3-1 (or the pseudogene TRBV3-2), the J gene TRBJ1-2; TRBD1 might be the D (6 bases). V lost 2 bases and J 8 bases, leaving 12 bases between the germline ends. The CDR3 covers 13 residues. Germline-derived CDR1 and CDR2 are LGHDT and YNNKEL (reference sequence). CDR3 protein: CASSQRGKGGYTF. The CDR3 nucleotides are TGTGCCAGCAGCCAAAGGGGGAAAGGAGGCTACACCTTC.

The rearrangement links TRBV24-1 to TRBJ2-7, with 8 positions matching TRBD2. This CDR3 comprises 20 residues. The germline gives CDR1 KGHDR, CDR2 SFDVKD. The J segment lost 4 bases and the V segment lost 0 bases, leaving 19 bases of the junction unmatched. The CDR3 DNA follows: TGTGCCACCAGTGATTTGCACGAAGAAAAATCGCTAGCGGGCTTATACGAGCAGTACTTC. This codes for CATSDLHEEKSLAGLYEQYF.